In its sample, the clone carrying this TCR beta chain was seen many times. Its specificity is unknown. The data were obtained in a study of CD8 T cells in ankylosing spondylitis. Regarding the study as a whole: Ankylosing spondylitis blood seemed to carry a telltale TCR beta motif made of about 8 highly homologous variants. Significantly higher representation of disease-linked clones was reported for matched ankylosing spondylitis synovial fluid. The disease-linked clones had a CD8+ phenotype and low blood frequencies.

The CDR3 runs 14 residues. Germline V lookup: CDR1 KGHDR, CDR2 SFDVKD. V shed 2 bases, J shed 7 bases, and the junction held 3 bases outside the gene matches. TCRdb re-called the 5' RACE reads with MiXCR, one entry per CDR3 protein. Here the sample spans about 320,000 distinct CDR3 sequences, around 10% being singletons. The V gene is TRBV24-1, the J gene TRBJ2-2; 7 nucleotides match TRBD1. The sequence was collected from a female donor with ankylosing spondylitis or in good health (not recorded which). The sequencing sample was made of blood, either unsorted or a sorted T cell fraction (not recorded which). CDR3 protein: CATSDSDRHGELFF. The CDR3 DNA reads TGTGCCACCAGTGATTCGGACAGGCACGGGGAGCTGTTTTTT.